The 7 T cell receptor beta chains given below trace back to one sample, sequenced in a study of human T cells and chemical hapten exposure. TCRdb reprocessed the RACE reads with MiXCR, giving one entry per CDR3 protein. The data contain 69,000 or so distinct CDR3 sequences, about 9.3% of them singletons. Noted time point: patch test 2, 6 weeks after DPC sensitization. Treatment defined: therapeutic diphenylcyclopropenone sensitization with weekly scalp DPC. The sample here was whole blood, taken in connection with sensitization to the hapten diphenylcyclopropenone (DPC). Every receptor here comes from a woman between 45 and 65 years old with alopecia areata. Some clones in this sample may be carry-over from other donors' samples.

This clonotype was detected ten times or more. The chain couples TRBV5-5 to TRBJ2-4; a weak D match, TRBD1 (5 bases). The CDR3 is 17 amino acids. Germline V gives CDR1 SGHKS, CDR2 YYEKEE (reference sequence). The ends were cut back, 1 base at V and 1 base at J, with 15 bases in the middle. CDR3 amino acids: CASSLWGFSVAKNIQYF. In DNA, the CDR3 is TGTGCCAGCAGCTTGTGGGGCTTTTCGGTGGCCAAAAACATTCAGTACTTC. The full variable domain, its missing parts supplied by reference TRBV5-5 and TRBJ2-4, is DAGVTQSPTHLIKTRGQQVTLRCSPISGHKSVSWYQQVLGQGPQFIFQYYEKEERGRGNFPDRFSARQFPNYSSELNVNALLLGDSALYLCASSLWGFSVAKNIQYFGAGTRLSVL.

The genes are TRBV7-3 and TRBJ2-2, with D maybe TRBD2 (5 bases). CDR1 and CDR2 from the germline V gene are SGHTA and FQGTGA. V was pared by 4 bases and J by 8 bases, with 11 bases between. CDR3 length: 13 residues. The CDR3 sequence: CASSSRAVGELFF. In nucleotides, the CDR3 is TGTGCCAGCAGCTCGCGGGCCGTGGGGGAGCTGTTTTTT.

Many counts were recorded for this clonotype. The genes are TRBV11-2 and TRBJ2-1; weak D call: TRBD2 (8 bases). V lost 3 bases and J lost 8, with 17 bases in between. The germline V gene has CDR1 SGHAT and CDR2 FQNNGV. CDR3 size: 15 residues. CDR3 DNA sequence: TGTGCCAGCAGCTTGGGACTAGGGGGCTTGGATGAGCAGTTCTTC. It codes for CASSLGLGGLDEQFF.

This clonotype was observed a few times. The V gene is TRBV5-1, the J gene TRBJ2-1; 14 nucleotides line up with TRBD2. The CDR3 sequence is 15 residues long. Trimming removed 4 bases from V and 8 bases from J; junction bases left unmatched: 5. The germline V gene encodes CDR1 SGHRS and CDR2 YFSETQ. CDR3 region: CASSGGTSGSYEQFF. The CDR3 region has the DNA TGCGCCAGCAGCGGCGGGACTAGCGGGAGTTATGAGCAGTTCTTC.

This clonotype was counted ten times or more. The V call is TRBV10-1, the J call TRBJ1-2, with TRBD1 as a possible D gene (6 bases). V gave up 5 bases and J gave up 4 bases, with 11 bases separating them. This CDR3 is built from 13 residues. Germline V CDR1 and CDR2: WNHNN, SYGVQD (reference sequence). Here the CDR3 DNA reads TGCGCCAGCAGTCCGGACAGAGTCTATGGCTACACCTTC. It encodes CASSPDRVYGYTF.

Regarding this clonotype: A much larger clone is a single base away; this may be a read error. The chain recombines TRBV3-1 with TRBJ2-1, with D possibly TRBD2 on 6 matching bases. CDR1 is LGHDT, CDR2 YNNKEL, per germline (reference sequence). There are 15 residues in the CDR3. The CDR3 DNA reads TGTGCCAGCAGCTCCAGCGGGCGCCGCCAGATTGAGCAGATCTTC. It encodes CASSSSGRRQIEQIF.

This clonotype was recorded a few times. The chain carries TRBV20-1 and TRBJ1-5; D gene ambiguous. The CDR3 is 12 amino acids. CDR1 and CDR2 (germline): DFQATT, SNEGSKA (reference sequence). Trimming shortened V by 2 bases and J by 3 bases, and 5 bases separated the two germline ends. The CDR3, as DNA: TGCAGTGCTAGACAAACCAATCAGCCCCAGCATTTT. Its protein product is CSARQTNQPQHF.